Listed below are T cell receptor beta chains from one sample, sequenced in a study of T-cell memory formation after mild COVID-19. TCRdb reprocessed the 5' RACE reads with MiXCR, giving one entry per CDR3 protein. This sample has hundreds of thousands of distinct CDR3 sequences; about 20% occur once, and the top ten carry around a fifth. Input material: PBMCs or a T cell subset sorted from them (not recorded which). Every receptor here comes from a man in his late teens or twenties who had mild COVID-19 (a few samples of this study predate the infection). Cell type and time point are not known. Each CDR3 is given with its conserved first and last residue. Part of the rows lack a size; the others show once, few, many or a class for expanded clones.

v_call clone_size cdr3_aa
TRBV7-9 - CASSLAGTGDGNEQFF
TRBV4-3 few CASSQEMWETQYF
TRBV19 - CASTARTGVGGQPQHF
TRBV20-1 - CSARTPGLRTDTQYF
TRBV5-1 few CASSWGQGADGYTF
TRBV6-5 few CASSRQGFDTQYF
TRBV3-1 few CASSVLTDTQYF
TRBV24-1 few CATSDSRGLETQYF
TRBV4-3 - CASSQERGSNQPQHF
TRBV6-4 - CASSPRGVREQFF
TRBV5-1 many CATGIGLASDTQYF
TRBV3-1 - CASSPNGDSPLHF